The 30 T cell receptor beta chains listed next were all sequenced from one sample in a study of shared clonotypes between healthy human individuals. Here immunoSEQ multiplex PCR was the method, and the copy in TCRdb shows in-frame clones only, minus some. The repertoire holds about 1.1 million clones, with approximately 80% as singletons. Sequenced input: memory CD4+ T cells from PBMCs. The subset denotes: CD45RA-negative fraction. These receptor sequences come from a young man in good health. Some clones in this sample may be carry-over from other donors' samples.

CDR3: CAWRPFGGWYEQYF. CDR3 nucleotides: TGTGCCTGGAGGCCGTTCGGGGGCTGGTACGAGCAGTACTTC. This chain joins TRBV30 and TRBJ2-7; perhaps D is TRBD1 or TRBD2 (6 bases each). This CDR3 is built from 14 residues. The V end lost 3 bases, the J end lost 4 bases, and 16 bases lay between the germline ends. Germline lookup yields CDR1 GTSNPN and CDR2 SVGIG (reference sequence).

This clone was picked up one time. Other DNA sequences in the sample encode the same CDR3. The chain has TRBV20-1 and TRBJ2-5; D is unclear. V was cut by 5 bases and J by 3 bases, with 4 bases left in between. CDR1 DFQATT and CDR2 SNEGSKA come from the germline V gene (reference sequence). This CDR3 region has 10 residues. CDR3 protein: CSAVEETQYF. The CDR3 region has the DNA TGCAGTGCTGTAGAAGAGACCCAGTACTTC.

A few counts support this clone. The rearrangement links TRBV28 to TRBJ1-1; tentative D call: TRBD1 (6 bases). The CDR3 has 14 residues. Per the germline V gene, CDR1 is MDHEN and CDR2 is SYDVKM. V was pared by 7 bases and J by 1 base, with 13 bases between. Here the CDR3 reads CASTSTGRNTEAFF. In DNA, the CDR3 is TGTGCCAGCACCTCGACAGGCAGGAACACTGAAGCTTTCTTT. Full variable domain (outside the CDR3, taken from reference TRBV28 and TRBJ1-1): DVKVTQSSRYLVKRTGEKVFLECVQDMDHENMFWYRQDPGLGLRLIYFSYDVKMKEKGDIPEGYSVSREKKERFSLILESASTNQTSMYLCASTSTGRNTEAFFGQGTRLTVV.

This chain connects TRBV19 to TRBJ1-5; 8 bases match TRBD1. In germline, CDR1 is LNHDA, CDR2 SQIVND (reference sequence). This CDR3 contains 13 residues. With 10 bases clipped from V and 6 bases from J, the junction kept 8 bases outside the gene matches. CDR3 sequence: CATSQGVGQPQHF. The CDR3 nucleotides read TGTGCCACCTCACAGGGGGTCGGTCAGCCCCAGCATTTT. The variable domain in full, with the rest retrieved from reference TRBV19 and TRBJ1-5, is DGGITQSPKYLFRKEGQNVTLSCEQNLNHDAMYWYRQDPGQGLRLIYYSQIVNDFQKGDIAEGYSVSREKKESFPLTVTSAQKNPTAFYLCATSQGVGQPQHFGDGTRLSIL.

This clone has only a few counts. The chain combines TRBV16 with TRBJ2-7, with TRBD1 matching over 7 bases. Germline trimming cut 4 bases from V and 6 bases from J; bases unmatched to any gene: 9. This CDR3 comprises 14 residues. Germline-derived CDR1 and CDR2 are KGHSY and FQNENV. For the CDR3, the DNA is TGTGCCAGCAGCCTCACCCAGGACAGGCTCGAGCAGTACTTC. Translating gives CASSLTQDRLEQYF.

The chain couples TRBV7-9 to TRBJ1-5; no clear D. The V gene lost 5 bases and the J gene lost 0 bases, with 11 bases spanning the gap. This CDR3 has 15 amino acids. Per germline, CDR1 SEHNR and CDR2 FQNEAQ (reference sequence). The CDR3 loop is CASSVGGYSNQPQHF. The CDR3 coding sequence is TGTGCCAGCAGCGTTGGTGGATATAGCAATCAGCCCCAGCATTTT.

The chain uses TRBV20-1 and TRBJ2-5; no clear D gene. The germline V gene encodes CDR1 DFQATT and CDR2 SNEGSKA (reference sequence). V was pared by 8 bases and J by 7 bases, with 14 bases between. CDR3 size: 11 residues. The CDR3 here is CSQGWDGTQYF. In DNA form, the CDR3 reads TGCAGTCAAGGGTGGGATGGGACCCAGTACTTC.

This clone was seen a single time. The chain links TRBV19 to TRBJ1-5; D possibly corresponds to TRBD1 (5 bases). The length of the CDR3 is 19 residues. The V gene's germline CDR1 is LNHDA and CDR2 SQIVND (reference sequence). Deletions cut 3 bases from V and 0 bases from J, with 21 bases between. DNA of the CDR3: TGTGCCAGTAGTATCTCCGGGACCGACCCGACCCATAGCAATCAGCCCCAGCATTTT. It is translated as CASSISGTDPTHSNQPQHF. Combining the CDR3 with reference TRBV19 and TRBJ1-5 gives the whole variable domain DGGITQSPKYLFRKEGQNVTLSCEQNLNHDAMYWYRQDPGQGLRLIYYSQIVNDFQKGDIAEGYSVSREKKESFPLTVTSAQKNPTAFYLCASSISGTDPTHSNQPQHFGDGTRLSIL.

The V gene is TRBV5-1, the J gene TRBJ2-7, with 7 bases that match TRBD2. Germline CDR1 and CDR2: SGHRS and YFSETQ. This CDR3 is built from 15 residues. With 4 bases clipped from V and 2 bases from J, the junction kept 9 bases outside the gene matches. The CDR3 DNA follows: TGCGCCAGCAGCCCGGCTAGCGGAACCGCCTACGAGCAGTACTTC. Its protein product is CASSPASGTAYEQYF.

The chain recombines TRBV6-1 with TRBJ1-2; tentative D call: TRBD1 (5 bases). Germline-derived CDR1 and CDR2 are MNHNS and SASEGT. V shed 5 bases and J shed 1 base, with 11 bases lying between them. There are 14 residues in the CDR3. In DNA, the CDR3 is TGTGCCAGCAGTCCGGGACGGCATAACTATGGCTACACCTTC. Residues: CASSPGRHNYGYTF.

The chain combines TRBV2 with TRBJ2-1, with TRBD2 matching over 7 bases. Germline V lookup: CDR1 SNHLY, CDR2 FYNNEI. The CDR3 has 15 residues. V was pared by 4 bases and J by 2 bases, with 5 bases of the junction left unmatched. The CDR3 DNA follows: TGTGCCAGCAGTGTCCTAGCGGCCCCCTACAATGAGCAGTTCTTC. Protein sequence: CASSVLAAPYNEQFF.

This clone was seen once. The J gene is TRBJ2-7, the V gene TRBV7-9; 7 bases line up with TRBD1. The CDR3 is 15 amino acids. Germline V gene data show CDR1 as SEHNR and CDR2 as FQNEAQ (reference sequence). The V and J ends lost 1 base and 6 bases, in that order; junction bases with no gene match: 9. The CDR3 sequence: CASSLDGPRGLEQYF. The CDR3 DNA follows: TGTGCCAGCAGCTTAGATGGGCCGAGGGGGCTCGAGCAGTACTTC. The entire variable domain, with the rest obtained from reference TRBV7-9 and TRBJ2-7, is as follows: DTGVSQNPRHKITKRGQNVTFRCDPISEHNRLYWYRQTLGQGPEFLTYFQNEAQLEKSRLLSDRFSAERPKGSFSTLEIQRTEQGDSAMYLCASSLDGPRGLEQYFGPGTRLTVT.

The rearrangement joins TRBV11-3 to TRBJ1-1; TRBD1 might be the D (5 bases). The germline V gene encodes CDR1 SGHNT and CDR2 YENEEA. CDR3 length: 15 residues. V lost 5 bases, J lost 7 bases, and 20 bases lay in between. In DNA form, the CDR3 reads TGTGCCAGCAGCACCACCGGGACGGAACCCAATGAAGCTTTCTTT. Protein: CASSTTGTEPNEAFF.

This chain links TRBV7-9 with TRBJ1-1, with 9 bases matching TRBD1. The ends lost 3 bases at V and 7 bases at J; junction bases unmatched: 3. The CDR3 spans 13 residues. CDR1 is SEHNR and CDR2 is FQNEAQ in the germline V gene (reference sequence). CDR3 coding DNA: TGTGCCAGCAGCTTTTGGACAGGGGATGAAGCTTTCTTT. This translates into CASSFWTGDEAFF.

In this sample, this clone turned up a few times. V is TRBV4-2 and J is TRBJ2-1; tentative D call: TRBD1 (5 bases). Germline-derived CDR1 and CDR2 are LGHNA and YNFKEQ. The V end lost 4 bases, the J end lost 10 bases, and 17 bases lay between the germline ends. The CDR3 runs to 14 residues. In DNA, the CDR3 is TGTGCCAGCAGCCTCCAAGACCAGGGATCAGAGCAGTTCTTC. Translated, it gives CASSLQDQGSEQFF.

The rearrangement links TRBV30 to TRBJ1-4, with 12 bases lining up with TRBD1. V gave up 2 bases and J gave up 4 bases; unmatched junction bases: 5. Germline V gene lookup returns CDR1 GTSNPN and CDR2 SVGIG (reference sequence). This CDR3 has 16 amino acids. For the CDR3, the DNA is TGTGCCTGGAGTTGGGACAGGGGGCGGCTTAATGAAAAACTGTTTTTT. This codes for CAWSWDRGRLNEKLFF.

This clone showed up just once. The rearrangement uses TRBV7-2 and TRBJ2-7, with D tentatively TRBD1 (6 bases). Germline assignment: CDR1 SGHTA and CDR2 FQGNSA. This CDR3 spans 13 amino acids. Deletions cut 8 bases from V and 5 bases from J, with 16 bases between. DNA for the CDR3: TGTGCCAGCGGGGGTAACAGGGTCAACGAGCAGTACTTC. Translated, it gives CASGGNRVNEQYF.

V is TRBV9 and J is TRBJ2-1; 8 nucleotides line up with TRBD1. Germline CDR1 and CDR2: SGDLS and YYNGEE. The trim removed 0 bases at V and 9 bases at J, leaving 5 bases unmatched. The CDR3 contains 14 residues. The CDR3 DNA is TGTGCCAGCAGCGTAGTTCCAGGGGGCAGTGAGCAGTTCTTC. Its protein is CASSVVPGGSEQFF.

The CDR3: CASSESRARNTGELFF. The CDR3 bases are TGTGCCAGCAGCGAAAGTCGGGCCAGGAACACCGGGGAGCTGTTTTTT. This chain joins TRBV2 and TRBJ2-2, with D unresolved. Germline V gene sequence: CDR1 SNHLY, CDR2 FYNNEI. The CDR3 totals 16 residues. V shed 6 bases and J shed 1 base, with 15 bases lying between them.

The rearrangement joins TRBV5-1 to TRBJ2-1; maybe TRBD2 (6 bases). The germline V and J ends were trimmed by 4 bases and 6 bases, with 11 bases remaining between them. CDR3 length: 13 residues. The germline CDR1 and CDR2 sequences are SGHRS and YFSETQ. The DNA of the CDR3 is TGCGCCAGCAGCAATGGGGGACTCAATGAGCAGTTCTTC. Translated: CASSNGGLNEQFF.

V usage is TRBV7-9 and J usage is TRBJ1-4; D is perhaps TRBD1 (6 bases). Germline loops: CDR1 SEHNR, CDR2 FQNEAQ (reference sequence). CDR3 size: 15 residues. The germline V and J ends were trimmed by 3 bases and 10 bases, with 18 bases remaining between them. This CDR3 reads CASSFQNRGPGKLFF. The DNA of the CDR3 is TGTGCCAGCAGCTTTCAGAACCGGGGGCCTGGAAAACTGTTTTTT.

J is TRBJ1-5 and V is TRBV30; D is unclear. Germline CDR1 GTSNPN, CDR2 SVGIG (reference sequence). The CDR3 consists of 13 residues. V was trimmed by 2 bases and J by 0 bases, leaving 5 bases between them. CDR3: CAWSIYSNQPQHF. The CDR3 DNA is TGTGCCTGGAGTATTTATAGCAATCAGCCCCAGCATTTT.

The chain has TRBV15 and TRBJ2-1; a weak D match, TRBD1 (7 bases). This CDR3 is built from 15 residues. In germline, CDR1 is LNHNV, CDR2 YYDKDF (reference sequence). Trimming removed 1 base from V and 6 bases from J, with 13 bases in between. The DNA of the CDR3 is TGTGCCACCAGCAGAGGGAGGGGGCGAAGCAATGAGCAGTTCTTC. It specifies CATSRGRGRSNEQFF. The full variable domain, completed using reference TRBV15 and TRBJ2-1, is DAMVIQNPRYQVTQFGKPVTLSCSQTLNHNVMYWYQQKSSQAPKLLFHYYDKDFNNEADTPDNFQSRRPNTSFCFLDIRSPGLGDTAMYLCATSRGRGRSNEQFFGPGTRLTVL.

V is TRBV2 and J is TRBJ2-1; 10 bases are a match to TRBD1. The trim removed 7 bases at V and 8 bases at J, leaving 11 bases unmatched. CDR1 and CDR2 from the germline V gene are SNHLY and FYNNEI. The CDR3 spans 15 residues. This CDR3 is CASTSERTGGDEQFF. The CDR3 DNA is TGTGCCAGCACCTCAGAAAGGACAGGGGGGGATGAGCAGTTCTTC. Drawing the rest from reference TRBV2 and TRBJ2-1, the complete variable domain is EPEVTQTPSHQVTQMGQEVILRCVPISNHLYFYWYRQILGQKVEFLVSFYNNEISEKSEIFDDQFSVERPDGSNFTLKIRSTKLEDSAMYFCASTSERTGGDEQFFGPGTRLTVL.

This clone was detected only a few times. This sequence joins TRBV19 and TRBJ2-7; 11 nucleotides line up with TRBD1. Germline loops: CDR1 LNHDA, CDR2 SQIVND (reference sequence). This CDR3 region has 15 residues. The V segment lost 4 bases and the J segment 5 bases; nucleotides outside the gene matches: 7. The CDR3 nucleotides are TGTGCCAGTAGTAAGGACAGGGGGCGAGGCAACGAGCAGTACTTC. Its protein product is CASSKDRGRGNEQYF. The full variable domain, rest sourced from reference TRBV19 and TRBJ2-7, is DGGITQSPKYLFRKEGQNVTLSCEQNLNHDAMYWYRQDPGQGLRLIYYSQIVNDFQKGDIAEGYSVSREKKESFPLTVTSAQKNPTAFYLCASSKDRGRGNEQYFGPGTRLTVT.

This clone was seen only a few times. This sequence joins TRBV30 and TRBJ1-1, with D hard to call. The CDR3 consists of 11 residues. The germline V and J ends were trimmed by 7 bases and 1 base, with 7 bases remaining between them. In germline, CDR1 is GTSNPN, CDR2 SVGIG (reference sequence). CDR3 DNA: TGTGCCTACAAAACGAACACTGAAGCTTTCTTT. Protein: CAYKTNTEAFF.

The chain links TRBV11-2 to TRBJ2-5, with 10 bases fitting TRBD2. The CDR3 loop spans 17 amino acids. With V trimmed by 1 base and J by 4 bases, 9 bases remained unmatched. Germline CDR1 reads SGHAT; CDR2 reads FQNNGV. The CDR3 here is CASSLALPSGRGETQYF. The CDR3, as DNA: TGTGCCAGCAGCTTAGCACTACCGAGCGGGAGGGGAGAGACCCAGTACTTC.

About this clone: Other nucleotide sequences in the sample specify the same CDR3. The chain joins TRBV2 to TRBJ1-2; 7 bases fit TRBD1. This CDR3 is 14 amino acids long. The V and J ends lost 6 bases and 0 bases, in that order; junction bases with no gene match: 4. CDR1 SNHLY and CDR2 FYNNEI come from the germline V gene. This CDR3 is CASSRQGTNYGYTF. In DNA, the CDR3 is TGTGCCAGCAGCAGACAGGGAACTAACTATGGCTACACCTTC.

The rearrangement uses TRBV7-9 and TRBJ1-3; 8 bases are shared with TRBD1. CDR1 and CDR2 from the germline V gene are SEHNR and FQNEAQ (reference sequence). The CDR3 covers 18 residues. With V trimmed by 5 bases and J by 1 base, 13 bases remained unmatched. The CDR3 DNA reads TGTGCCAGCAGCCGTTACCTACGGGACAGGACATCTGGAAACACCATATATTTT. Its translation: CASSRYLRDRTSGNTIYF.

J is TRBJ2-7 and V is TRBV28; D may be TRBD2 (5 bases). V lost 10 bases to trimming and J lost 2 bases, with 9 bases between them. Germline V CDR1 and CDR2: MDHEN, SYDVKM. CDR3 length equals 11 residues. This chain's CDR3 is CATVGAYEQYF. The CDR3 DNA reads as TGTGCCACCGTGGGAGCCTACGAGCAGTACTTC.